These T cell receptor beta chains were read from a single sample in a study of OX40 agonist ivuxolimab in advanced cancers. Data came from immunoSEQ multiplex PCR; TCRdb stores just in-frame clones and leaves some out. The sample includes some 43,000 clones, 70% to 90% of them seen just once. This sample comprised CD4+ or CD8+ T cells sorted from blood, obtained in a trial of the OX40 agonist ivuxolimab. The receptors derive from an adult with an advanced solid tumor such as melanoma, head and neck, liver or kidney cancer. Each CDR3 is given with its conserved first and last residue. Fields, in order: V gene, D gene, J gene, clone size, CDR3 protein, CDR3 DNA. D genes are given only for firm matches. Clone sizes are given selectively: once, few, many, or a class where the clone is expanded.

v_gene: TRBV4-3; d_gene: .; j_gene: TRBJ2-1; abundance: .; CDR3aa: CASSQGPGPKGNEQFF; CDR3nt: TGCGCCAGCAGCCAAGGACCAGGGCCAAAGGGCAATGAGCAGTTCTTC
v_gene: TRBV18; d_gene: TRBD2; j_gene: TRBJ2-7; abundance: .; CDR3aa: CASSPGGDHYEQYF; CDR3nt: TGTGCCAGCTCACCCGGGGGGGACCACTACGAGCAGTACTTC
v_gene: TRBV18; d_gene: .; j_gene: TRBJ2-5; abundance: .; CDR3aa: CASSPTGVEETQYF; CDR3nt: TGTGCCAGCTCACCTACGGGAGTAGAGGAGACCCAGTACTTC
v_gene: TRBV11-3; d_gene: .; j_gene: TRBJ1-3; abundance: .; CDR3aa: CASSLTAASGNTIYF; CDR3nt: TGTGCCAGCAGCTTAACGGCAGCCTCTGGAAACACCATATATTTT
v_gene: TRBV5-5; d_gene: TRBD1; j_gene: TRBJ2-7; abundance: few; CDR3aa: CASSSPPGQVPIEQYF; CDR3nt: TGTGCCAGCAGTTCCCCTCCGGGACAGGTCCCGATAGAGCAGTACTTC
v_gene: TRBV27; d_gene: TRBD2; j_gene: TRBJ2-5; abundance: .; CDR3aa: CASGPLTSGGETQYF; CDR3nt: TGTGCCAGCGGCCCCTTGACTAGCGGGGGGGAGACCCAGTACTTC
v_gene: TRBV25-1; d_gene: .; j_gene: TRBJ1-4; abundance: .; CDR3aa: CASSDYSTGGEKLFF; CDR3nt: TGTGCCAGCAGTGATTACTCGACGGGCGGGGAAAAACTGTTTTTT
v_gene: TRBV10-3; d_gene: .; j_gene: TRBJ2-7; abundance: .; CDR3aa: CAISDGTLGEQYF; CDR3nt: TGTGCCATCAGTGACGGGACCTTGGGCGAGCAGTACTTC
v_gene: TRBV6-5; d_gene: TRBD1; j_gene: TRBJ1-4; abundance: .; CDR3aa: CASSSRDSRMEKLFF; CDR3nt: TGTGCCAGCAGTTCCCGGGACAGTCGTATGGAAAAACTGTTTTTT
v_gene: TRBV5-1; d_gene: .; j_gene: TRBJ2-2; abundance: .; CDR3aa: CASSFGAATGELFF; CDR3nt: TGCGCCAGCAGCTTTGGGGCAGCCACCGGGGAGCTGTTTTTT
v_gene: TRBV7-2; d_gene: .; j_gene: TRBJ1-6; abundance: .; CDR3aa: CASSFEGMGITPLHF; CDR3nt: TGTGCCAGCAGCTTCGAGGGTATGGGCATCACACCCCTCCACTTT
v_gene: TRBV6-5; d_gene: TRBD1; j_gene: TRBJ2-2; abundance: .; CDR3aa: CASSPPDRGTGELFF; CDR3nt: TGTGCCAGCAGTCCGCCCGACAGGGGGACCGGGGAGCTGTTTTTT
v_gene: TRBV4-1; d_gene: TRBD2; j_gene: TRBJ2-1; abundance: .; CDR3aa: CASSQGLPTSSNEQFF; CDR3nt: TGCGCCAGCAGCCAAGGTCTCCCGACTAGCTCGAATGAGCAGTTCTTC
v_gene: TRBV4-1; d_gene: .; j_gene: TRBJ1-5; abundance: .; CDR3aa: CASSQEGVNREMGNQPQHF; CDR3nt: TGCGCCAGCAGCCAAGAAGGAGTAAACAGGGAGATGGGCAATCAGCCCCAGCATTTT
v_gene: TRBV5-5; d_gene: TRBD1; j_gene: TRBJ1-2; abundance: .; CDR3aa: CASSLPTGNYGYTF; CDR3nt: TGTGCCAGCAGCTTACCGACAGGGAACTATGGCTACACCTTC
v_gene: TRBV9; d_gene: TRBD2; j_gene: TRBJ2-3; abundance: .; CDR3aa: CASSVGASGDSDTQYF; CDR3nt: TGTGCCAGCAGCGTAGGGGCTAGCGGGGATTCAGATACGCAGTATTTT
v_gene: TRBV28; d_gene: .; j_gene: TRBJ1-1; abundance: .; CDR3aa: CASSLAAARNTEAFF; CDR3nt: TGTGCCAGCAGTTTAGCGGCAGCTAGGAACACTGAAGCTTTCTTT
v_gene: TRBV5-1; d_gene: TRBD1; j_gene: TRBJ1-4; abundance: .; CDR3aa: CASSLSQGGEKLFF; CDR3nt: TGCGCCAGCAGCTTGTCACAGGGGGGAGAAAAACTGTTTTTT
v_gene: TRBV11-3; d_gene: .; j_gene: TRBJ2-7; abundance: .; CDR3aa: CASSPGATVFYEQYF; CDR3nt: TGTGCCAGCAGCCCCGGGGCGACAGTTTTTTACGAGCAGTACTTC
v_gene: TRBV11-3; d_gene: .; j_gene: TRBJ1-1; abundance: .; CDR3aa: CASSSSTANTEAFF; CDR3nt: TGTGCCAGCAGCTCATCGACAGCGAACACTGAAGCTTTCTTT